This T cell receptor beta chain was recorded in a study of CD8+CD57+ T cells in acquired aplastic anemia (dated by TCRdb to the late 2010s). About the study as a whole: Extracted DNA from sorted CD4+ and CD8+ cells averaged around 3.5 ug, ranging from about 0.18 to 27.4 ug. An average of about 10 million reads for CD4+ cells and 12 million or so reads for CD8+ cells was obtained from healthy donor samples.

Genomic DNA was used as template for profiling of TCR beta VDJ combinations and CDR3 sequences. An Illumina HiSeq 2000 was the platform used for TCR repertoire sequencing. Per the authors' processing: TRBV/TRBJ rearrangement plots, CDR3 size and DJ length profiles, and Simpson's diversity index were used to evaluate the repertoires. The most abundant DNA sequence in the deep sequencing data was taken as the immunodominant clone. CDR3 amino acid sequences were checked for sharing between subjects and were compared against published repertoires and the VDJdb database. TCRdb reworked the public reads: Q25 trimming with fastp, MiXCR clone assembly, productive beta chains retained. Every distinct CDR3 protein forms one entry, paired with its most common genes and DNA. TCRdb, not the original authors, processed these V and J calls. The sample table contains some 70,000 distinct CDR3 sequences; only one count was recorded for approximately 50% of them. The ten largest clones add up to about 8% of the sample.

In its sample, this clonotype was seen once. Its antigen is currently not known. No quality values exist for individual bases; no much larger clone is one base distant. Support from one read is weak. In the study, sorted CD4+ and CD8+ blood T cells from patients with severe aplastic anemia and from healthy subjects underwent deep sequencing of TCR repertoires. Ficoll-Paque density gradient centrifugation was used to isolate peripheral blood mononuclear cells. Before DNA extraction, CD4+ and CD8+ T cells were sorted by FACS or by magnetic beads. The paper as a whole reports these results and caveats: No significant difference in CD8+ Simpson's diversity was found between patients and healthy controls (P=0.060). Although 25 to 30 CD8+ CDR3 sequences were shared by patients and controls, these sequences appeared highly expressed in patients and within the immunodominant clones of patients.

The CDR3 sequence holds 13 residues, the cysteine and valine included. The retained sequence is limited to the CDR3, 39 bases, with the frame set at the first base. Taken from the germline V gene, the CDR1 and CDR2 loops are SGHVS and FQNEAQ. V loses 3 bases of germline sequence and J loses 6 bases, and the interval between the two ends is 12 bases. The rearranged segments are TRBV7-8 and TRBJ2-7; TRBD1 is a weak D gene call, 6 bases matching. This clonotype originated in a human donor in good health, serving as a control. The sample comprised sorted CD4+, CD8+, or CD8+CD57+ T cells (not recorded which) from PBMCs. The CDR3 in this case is CASSFSYRAEQYV. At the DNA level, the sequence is TGTGCCAGCAGCTTCAGCTACAGGGCCGAGCAGTACGTC.